This paragraph covers one T cell receptor beta chain sequence. The antigen remains undetermined. This entry is derived from a study of PD-1 blockade in classical Hodgkin lymphoma. Some clones are missing from TCRdb's copy, which holds only in-frame ones; the method was immunoSEQ multiplex PCR. The table shows fewer than 55,000 clones, with about 90% occurring only once. There was relapse after autologous stem cell transplantation in every patient, and there was variation in brentuximab vedotin exposure. Best responses were complete response, partial response or progressive disease. CDR3 length: 16 amino acids. V lost 0 bases, J lost 5 bases, and 12 bases lay in between. The germline V gene encodes CDR1 SGHRS and CDR2 YFSETQ. Study-wide points: Exclusion applied to patients who initiated nivolumab less than 1 year following ASCT. A significant rise in TCR diversity by C4D1 was seen for CD4+ but not CD8+ cells.

The rearrangement joins TRBV5-1 to TRBJ1-6, with D possibly TRBD1 on 5 matching bases. Specimen: peripheral blood mononuclear cells (PBMCs), collected at baseline. The receptor comes from a human donor with classical Hodgkin lymphoma. CDR3 in DNA: TGCGCCAGCAGCTTGGAAGGGGCACCTAATAATTCACCCCTCCACTTT. Residues: CASSLEGAPNNSPLHF. Supplemented by reference TRBV5-1 and TRBJ1-6, the full variable domain reads KAGVTQTPRYLIKTRGQQVTLSCSPISGHRSVSWYQQTPGQGLQFLFEYFSETQRNKGNFPGRFSGRQFSNSRSEMNVSTLELGDSALYLCASSLEGAPNNSPLHFGNGTRLTVT.